Sequencing of this T cell receptor beta chain was carried out in a study of shared clonotypes between healthy human individuals. Trimming removed 7 bases at V and 3 bases at J, with 16 bases between. Looked up from germline, CDR1 is MRHNA and CDR2 is SNTAGT. The CDR3 length is 15 residues. The repertoire was sequenced with immunoSEQ multiplex PCR; TCRdb's copy has only in-frame clones and lacks some. In the table there are about 700,000 clones, under 95% of which are singletons. The naive CD8 subset, CD45RO-negative cells positively selected for CCR7, excluded terminally differentiated effector memory CD45RA+ cells.

The clonotype originates from a man aged 30 to 45 in good health. The sample comprised naive CD8+ T cells sorted from blood. This chain uses TRBV6-4 with TRBJ1-5; D remains ambiguous. In DNA, the CDR3 is TGTGCCAGCACCAGACAAGGGAATTACAATCAGCCCCAGCATTTT. It yields the protein CASTRQGNYNQPQHF.